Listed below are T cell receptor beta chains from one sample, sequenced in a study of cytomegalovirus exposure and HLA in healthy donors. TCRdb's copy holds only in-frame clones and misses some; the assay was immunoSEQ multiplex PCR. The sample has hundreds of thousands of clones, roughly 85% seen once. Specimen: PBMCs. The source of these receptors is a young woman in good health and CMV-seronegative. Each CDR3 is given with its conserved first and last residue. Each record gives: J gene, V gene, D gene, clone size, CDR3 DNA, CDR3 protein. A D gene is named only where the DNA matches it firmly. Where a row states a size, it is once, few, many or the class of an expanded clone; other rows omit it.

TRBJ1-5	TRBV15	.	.	TGTGCCACCAGCGGGGGGTCCGCGAACGGCAATCAGCCCCAGCATTTT	CATSGGSANGNQPQHF
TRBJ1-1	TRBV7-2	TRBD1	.	TGTGCCAGCAGGGAGGGGACAGGGGTAAACGCTTTCTTT	CASREGTGVNAFF
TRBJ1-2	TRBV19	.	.	TGTGCCAGTAGTATAAACAGACGTGGCTACACCTTC	CASSINRRGYTF
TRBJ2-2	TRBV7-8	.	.	TGTGCCAGCAGCTTCTCGGACCCCCCCGGGGAGCTGTTTTTT	CASSFSDPPGELFF
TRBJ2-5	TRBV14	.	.	TGTGCCAGCAGCCAAGGGCGTTCGGGGCGGGGCGCGGGAGAGACCCAGTACTTC	CASSQGRSGRGAGETQYF
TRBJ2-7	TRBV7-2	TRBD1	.	TGTGCCAGCAGGCTAGCAGGGGGTATGATCTACGAGCAGTACTTC	CASRLAGGMIYEQYF
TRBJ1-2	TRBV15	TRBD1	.	TGTGCCACCAGCAGAGATGGTGGAGGGGGCTGGGGCTACACCTTC	CATSRDGGGGWGYTF
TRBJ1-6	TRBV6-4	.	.	TGTGCCAGCACGGGGTCACCGGGTAATTCACCCCTCCACTTT	CASTGSPGNSPLHF
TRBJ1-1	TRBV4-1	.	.	TGCGCCAGCAGCCAGCATGCTACGATGAACACTGAAGCTTTCTTT	CASSQHATMNTEAFF
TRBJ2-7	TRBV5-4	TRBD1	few	TGTGCCAGCAGTCCGGACAGGGAGGACGAGCAGTACTTC	CASSPDREDEQYF
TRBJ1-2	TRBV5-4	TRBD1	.	TGTGCCAGCAGCGCCGGCCTTTCGAGACAGGGATGGCTGGGCTACACCTTC	CASSAGLSRQGWLGYTF
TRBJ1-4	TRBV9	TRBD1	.	TGTGCCAGCAGCGAGAGGGGGAGACAGGGCCCTGGGGAAAAACTGTTTTTT	CASSERGRQGPGEKLFF
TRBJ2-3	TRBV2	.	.	TGTGCCAGCAGTGTCACCGCGAGGGGGTTGACAGATACGCAGTATTTT	CASSVTARGLTDTQYF
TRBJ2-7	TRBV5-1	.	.	TGCGCCAGCAGCTTGGGTATCACGTCCACAGGTTCAACCTACGAGCAGTACTTC	CASSLGITSTGSTYEQYF
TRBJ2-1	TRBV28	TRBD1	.	TGTGCCAGCAGTTTAAGGACAGGGGATGATGAGCAGTTCTTC	CASSLRTGDDEQFF
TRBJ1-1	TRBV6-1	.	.	TGTGCCAGCAGGATAACACAGAACACTGAAGCTTTCTTT	CASRITQNTEAFF
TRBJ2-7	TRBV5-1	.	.	TGCGCCAGCAGCTTGGACGGACAGTTCTACGAGCAGTACTTC	CASSLDGQFYEQYF
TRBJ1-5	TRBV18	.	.	TGTGCCAGCTCACCTGGATCAGACGAGCCCCAGCATTTT	CASSPGSDEPQHF
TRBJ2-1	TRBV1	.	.	TGCACCAGCAGCCAAGCTGGGACTAGCAGGTACAATGAGCAGTTCTTC	CTSSQAGTSRYNEQFF
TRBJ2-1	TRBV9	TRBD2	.	TGTGCCAGCAGCCCGGGGACTAGCGGTTACAATGAGCAGTTCTTC	CASSPGTSGYNEQFF
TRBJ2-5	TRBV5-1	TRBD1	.	TGCGCCAGCAGCGTATTCGGGACAGATCAAGAGACCCAGTACTTC	CASSVFGTDQETQYF
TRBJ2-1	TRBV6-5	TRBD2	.	TGTGCCAGCAGTTCCACCCGGGGGGGGCCCTATAATGAGCAGTTCTTC	CASSSTRGGPYNEQFF
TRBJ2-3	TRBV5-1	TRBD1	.	TGCGCCAGCAGCTTGGCTACAGGGGTCACTTCGGATACGCAGTATTTT	CASSLATGVTSDTQYF
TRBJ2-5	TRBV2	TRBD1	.	TGTGCCAGCAGTGAAGAAGGGACAGGAGAGACCCAGTACTTC	CASSEEGTGETQYF
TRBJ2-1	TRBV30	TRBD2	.	TGTGCCTGGAGTAAGGGAGGGGACGGCGATGAGCAGTTCTTC	CAWSKGGDGDEQFF
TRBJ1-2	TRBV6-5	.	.	TGTGCCAGCAGTTACGAGACAGGAAAGAGGGGCTACACCTTC	CASSYETGKRGYTF
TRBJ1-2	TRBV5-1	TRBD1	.	TGCGCCAGCAGGATAGGGGGCCAAGGATATGGCTACACCTTC	CASRIGGQGYGYTF
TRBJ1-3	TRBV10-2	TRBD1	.	TGCGCCAGCAGGGGGACAGCCTCTGGAAACACCATATATTTT	CASRGTASGNTIYF
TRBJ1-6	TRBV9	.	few	TGTGCCACCTCGACTGACTATAATTCACCCCTCCACTTT	CATSTDYNSPLHF
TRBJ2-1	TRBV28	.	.	TGTGCCAGCGGGGAGCAGTTCTTC	CASGEQFF
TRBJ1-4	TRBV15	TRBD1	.	TGTGCCACCAGCAGAGATTTGACAGGGAGTGAAAAACTGTTTTTT	CATSRDLTGSEKLFF
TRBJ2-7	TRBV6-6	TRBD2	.	TGTGCCAGCAGTTACGGTGGTGCGCGGGAGGGCCACGAGCAGTACTTC	CASSYGGAREGHEQYF
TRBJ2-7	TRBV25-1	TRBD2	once	TGTGCCAGCTCGATAGCGGGAGGGGCCTACGAGCAGTACTTC	CASSIAGGAYEQYF
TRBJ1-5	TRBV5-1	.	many	TGCGCCAGCAGCTTGGACTCAGGGTCTGTACAGCCCCAGCATTTT	CASSLDSGSVQPQHF
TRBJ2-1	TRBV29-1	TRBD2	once	TGCAGCGTCTCTGGGACTAGCGGGCACCAAAATGAGCAGTTCTTC	CSVSGTSGHQNEQFF
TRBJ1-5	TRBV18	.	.	TGTGCCAGCTCTACGGAATTTAATCAGCCCCAGCATTTT	CASSTEFNQPQHF
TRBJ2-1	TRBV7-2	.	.	TGTGCCAGCAGCCACGGGACCAAGTACAATGAGCAGTTCTTC	CASSHGTKYNEQFF
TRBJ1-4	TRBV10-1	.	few	TGCGCCAGCAGTGAGTCCAGGAATGAAAAACTGTTTTTT	CASSESRNEKLFF
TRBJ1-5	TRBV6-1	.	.	TGTGCCAGCACCCTAGGGGGTAATCAGCCCCAGCATTTT	CASTLGGNQPQHF
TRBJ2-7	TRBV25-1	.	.	TGTGCCAGCACGACATCCGGACAACTGCACGAGCAGTACTTC	CASTTSGQLHEQYF
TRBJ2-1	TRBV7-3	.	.	TGTGCCAGCAGCTTAATGGGCTCCTACAATGAGCAGTTCTTC	CASSLMGSYNEQFF
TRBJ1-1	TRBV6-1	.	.	TGTGCCAGCAGTCCTCGGAGCGCTGAAGCTTTCTTT	CASSPRSAEAFF
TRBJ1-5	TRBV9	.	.	TGTGCCAGCAGCGTGGGTGATAGCAATCAGCCCCAGCATTTT	CASSVGDSNQPQHF
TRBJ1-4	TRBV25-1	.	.	TGTGCCAGCAGCCCCGCGGGGGAAAAACTGTTTTTT	CASSPAGEKLFF
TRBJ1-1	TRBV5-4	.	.	TGTGCCAGCAGCTTGCGGAGGGGAGGTGAAGCTTTCTTT	CASSLRRGGEAFF
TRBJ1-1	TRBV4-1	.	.	TGCGCCAGCAGCCAAGATCTGACTCACGGGGCCATGAACACTGAAGCTTTCTTT	CASSQDLTHGAMNTEAFF
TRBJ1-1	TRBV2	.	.	TGTGCCAGCAGTCCCTGGGAGGTGAACACTGAAGCTTTCTTT	CASSPWEVNTEAFF
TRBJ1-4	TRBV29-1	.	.	TGCAGCGTAGTTAGTGGTGAAAAACTGTTTTTT	CSVVSGEKLFF
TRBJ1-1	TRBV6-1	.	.	TGTGCCAGCAGTGAAAGGGGGAGCACTGAAGCTTTCTTT	CASSERGSTEAFF
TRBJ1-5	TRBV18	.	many	TGTGCCAGCTCACCGGGAGGAAATAGCAATCAGCCCCAGCATTTT	CASSPGGNSNQPQHF
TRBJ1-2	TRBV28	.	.	TGTGCCAGCAGTTTAGGGGGTTACACTACCTACTATGGCTACACCTTC	CASSLGGYTTYYGYTF
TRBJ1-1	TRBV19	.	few	TGTGCCAGTAGTAAACAGGGTGACACTGAAGCTTTCTTT	CASSKQGDTEAFF
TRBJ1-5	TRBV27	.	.	TGTGCCAGCAGCCCTGGACAGACAAATCAGCCCCAGCATTTT	CASSPGQTNQPQHF
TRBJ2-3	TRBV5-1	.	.	TGCGCCAGCAGCTTCGGCGGGTACACAGATACGCAGTATTTT	CASSFGGYTDTQYF
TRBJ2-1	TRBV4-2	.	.	TGTGCCAGCAATACACAACAGGCCAGCTCCTACAATGAGCAGTTCTTC	CASNTQQASSYNEQFF